The rows below give T cell receptor beta chains drawn from one sample of a study of blood T cells in healthy people across ages. Using its own MiXCR run on the 5' RACE reads, TCRdb lists one record per CDR3 protein. The data show around 800,000 distinct CDR3 sequences, with 20% to 30% seen just once and about 3% held by the top ten. The same sample was also studied in work on T cells of mothers and their children.

The sequenced sample consisted of blood. Receptor source: a boy between 10 and 17 years old in good health. Each CDR3 is given with its conserved first and last residue.

v_call: TRBV12-3/TRBV12-4; cdr3_aa: CASSIALGRGGRETQYF
v_call: TRBV6-5; cdr3_aa: CASSSNSPLHF
v_call: TRBV20-1; cdr3_aa: CSARDLVVYQETQYF
v_call: TRBV2; cdr3_aa: CASSELMATNEKLFF
v_call: TRBV20-1; cdr3_aa: CSATTGVHDEQFF
v_call: TRBV7-2; cdr3_aa: CASSLGHGDEQYF
v_call: TRBV7-3; cdr3_aa: CASSLDGDRGWTEAFF
v_call: TRBV27; cdr3_aa: CAIVTHNEQFF
v_call: TRBV20-1; cdr3_aa: CSASLDRGLAYEQYF
v_call: TRBV4-1; cdr3_aa: CASSQERGGWETQYF
v_call: TRBV6-5; cdr3_aa: CASSIGGPNQPQHF
v_call: TRBV18; cdr3_aa: CASSPEASGYTF
v_call: TRBV20-1; cdr3_aa: CSAQHSGMRGGGNQPQHF
v_call: TRBV14; cdr3_aa: CASSQASYNEQFF
v_call: TRBV7-3; cdr3_aa: CASSLSGLAGGELFF
v_call: TRBV12-3/TRBV12-4; cdr3_aa: CASSPPAGGEETQYF
v_call: TRBV28; cdr3_aa: CASGAGMDEKLFF